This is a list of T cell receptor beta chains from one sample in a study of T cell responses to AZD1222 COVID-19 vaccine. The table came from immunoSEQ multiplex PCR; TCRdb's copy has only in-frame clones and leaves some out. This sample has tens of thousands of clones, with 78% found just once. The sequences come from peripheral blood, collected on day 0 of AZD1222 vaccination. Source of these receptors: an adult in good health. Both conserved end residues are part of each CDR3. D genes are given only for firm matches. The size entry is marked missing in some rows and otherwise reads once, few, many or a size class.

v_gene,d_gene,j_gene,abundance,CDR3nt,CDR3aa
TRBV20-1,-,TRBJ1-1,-,TGCAGTGCTAGTCCCGACAGGCTCACTGAAGCTTTCTTT,CSASPDRLTEAFF
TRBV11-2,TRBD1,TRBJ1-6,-,TGTGCCAGCAGCTTAAATTACAGGGGGGGCAGAAATTCACCCCTCCACTTT,CASSLNYRGGRNSPLHF
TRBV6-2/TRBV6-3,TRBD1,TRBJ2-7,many,TGTGCCAGCAGTTACCCCCGGACAGGTTTTTACGAGCAGTACTTC,CASSYPRTGFYEQYF
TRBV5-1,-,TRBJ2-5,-,TGCGCCAGCAGCTTGGAGGCTCAGACCCAGTACTTC,CASSLEAQTQYF
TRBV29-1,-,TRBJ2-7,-,TGCAGCGTGGTCGGGCACTTTTCCTACGAGCAGTACTTC,CSVVGHFSYEQYF
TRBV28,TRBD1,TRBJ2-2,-,TGTGCCAGCAGTTTATGGGACAGGGGAGTTAACACCGGGGAGCTGTTTTTT,CASSLWDRGVNTGELFF
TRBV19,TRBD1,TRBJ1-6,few,TGTGCCAGCCAAGACAGGGATGGTTCACCCCTCCACTTT,CASQDRDGSPLHF
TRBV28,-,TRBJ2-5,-,TGTGCCAGCAGTAGGACAGCCTTCCAAGAGACCCAGTACTTC,CASSRTAFQETQYF
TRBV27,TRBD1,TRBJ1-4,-,TGTGCCAGCAGTCTAAGGGGGCGATTCCAAACTAATGAAAAACTGTTTTTT,CASSLRGRFQTNEKLFF
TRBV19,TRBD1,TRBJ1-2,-,TGTGCCAGTAGTATAGATCTAATGTGGGACAGACATGGCTACACCTTC,CASSIDLMWDRHGYTF
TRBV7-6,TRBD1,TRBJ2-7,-,TGTGCCAGCAGCTTGGGCCAGGGGGCGGGCTACGAGCAGTACTTC,CASSLGQGAGYEQYF
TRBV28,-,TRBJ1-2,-,TGTGCCAGCAGTCCCCTAGGAGAGTACTATGGCTACACCTTC,CASSPLGEYYGYTF
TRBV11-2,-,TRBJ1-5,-,TGTGCCAGCAGTTTAGACAGGATCAATCAGCCCCAGCATTTT,CASSLDRINQPQHF
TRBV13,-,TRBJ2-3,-,TGTGCCAGCAGCCCAATGCCCCGTAGCACAGATACGCAGTATTTT,CASSPMPRSTDTQYF
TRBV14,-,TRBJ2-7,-,TGTGCCAGCAGCCGGGACCCGACCGTCAGCGAGCAGTACTTC,CASSRDPTVSEQYF
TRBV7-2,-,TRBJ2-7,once,TGTGCCAGCAGTACTGACACCTACGAGCAGTACTTC,CASSTDTYEQYF
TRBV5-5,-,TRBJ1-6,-,TGTGCCAGCAGCTTGAGGCCTTCATCTGATTCACCCCTCCACTTT,CASSLRPSSDSPLHF
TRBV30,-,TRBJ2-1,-,TGTGCCTGGAGTGTACAAAATGAGCAGTTCTTC,CAWSVQNEQFF
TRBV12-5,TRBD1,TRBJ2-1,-,TGTGCTAGTGGTGGGACAGGGGGTAACAATGAGCAGTTCTTC,CASGGTGGNNEQFF
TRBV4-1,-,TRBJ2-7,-,TGCGCCAGCAGCCAAGATCCGTCGAGACAGTACTTC,CASSQDPSRQYF
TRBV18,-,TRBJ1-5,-,TGTGCCAGCTCACCAGGCGGCTATAGCAATCAGCCCCAGCATTTT,CASSPGGYSNQPQHF
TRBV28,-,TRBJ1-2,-,TGTGCCAGCAGGCTGACAGCTAACTATGGCTACACCTTC,CASRLTANYGYTF
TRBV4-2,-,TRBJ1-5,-,TGTGCCAGCAGCCATGGGGACAGCAATCAGCCCCAGCATTTT,CASSHGDSNQPQHF
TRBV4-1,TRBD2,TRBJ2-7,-,TGCGCCAGCAGCCAAGGCGTAGCGGGAGGCTACGAGCAGTACTTC,CASSQGVAGGYEQYF
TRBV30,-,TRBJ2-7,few,TGTGCCTGGAGCCGAAACCCGGGCGAGCAGTACTTC,CAWSRNPGEQYF
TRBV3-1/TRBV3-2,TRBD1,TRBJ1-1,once,TGTGCCAGCAGTCCCGGGACAGGGGGTCGGGGGACTGAAGCTTTCTTT,CASSPGTGGRGTEAFF
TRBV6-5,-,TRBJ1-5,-,TGTGCCAGCAGTCCTGGGTTGGATCAGCCCCAGCATTTT,CASSPGLDQPQHF
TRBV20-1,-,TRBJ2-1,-,TGCAGTGCTACTGATTGGGGAAATGAGCAGTTCTTC,CSATDWGNEQFF
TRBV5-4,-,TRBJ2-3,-,TGTGCCAGCAGCCAAGGCCTCGACCGCCGAGATACGCAGTATTTT,CASSQGLDRRDTQYF
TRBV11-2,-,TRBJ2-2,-,TGTGCCAGCAGCTTAGATCGAGCCGTAGCGAACACCGGGGAGCTGTTTTTT,CASSLDRAVANTGELFF